The clone carrying this T cell receptor (beta chain) was found once. Its specificity is unknown. This entry comes from a study of shared clonotypes between healthy human individuals. The overall study: Donor composition was a couple of women and three men, aged 18 to 49.

Findings and caveats of the study: Rarefaction indicated that sorted-subset sequencing remained incomplete although depth was large. It was the non-shared clonotypes that had lower generation probabilities than clonotypes shared by all four donors.

Measured with immunoSEQ multiplex PCR; TCRdb has only the in-frame clones, and not every one. The sample lists about 510,000 clones; 90% to 96% were seen once. This receptor was identified in a woman aged 25 to 39 in good health. Sequences were obtained from naive CD4+ T cells sorted from blood. Sample subset: CD45RA+ positively selected.

Written as DNA, the CDR3 is TGTGCCAGCAGCTTAATCTTAGACCGCTCCTACGAGCAGTACTTC. Its translation: CASSLILDRSYEQYF. The V call is TRBV11-2, the J call TRBJ2-7; D not certain. Germline V gives CDR1 SGHAT, CDR2 FQNNGV. V lost 2 bases to trimming and J lost 0 bases, with 11 bases between them. The CDR3 covers 15 residues.